This T cell receptor beta chain is from a study of vaccination and CD4 T cells after COVID-19. Regarding this clonotype: Its antigen is unidentified.

This CDR3 is 16 amino acids long. From germline, CDR1 is SGHTA and CDR2 FQGTGA. The J segment lost 5 bases and the V segment lost 4 bases, leaving 3 bases of the junction unmatched. With the Oncomine TCR Beta short-read assay, DNA from cultured CD4+ T cells was sequenced. TCRdb itself ran the PCR reads through MiXCR, one entry per CDR3 protein. The sample carries fewer than 20,000 distinct CDR3 sequences, around 50% recorded once. Treatment here: roughly ten-day PBMC culture with coronavirus spike peptide pools or control peptides (ViraFEST assay). ViraFEST used peptide pools to expand antigen-specific T cells before TCR sequencing.

The receptor was isolated from a human donor who had recovered from COVID-19. This specimen consisted of CD4+ T cells from blood, cultured in vitro, obtained before SARS-CoV-2 vaccination. V gene TRBV7-3 combines with J gene TRBJ2-2, with 14 bases fitting TRBD2. The CDR3 DNA sequence: TGTGCCAGCAGCTCGGGACTAGCGGGAGTTACCGGGGAGCTGTTTTTT. Protein: CASSSGLAGVTGELFF.